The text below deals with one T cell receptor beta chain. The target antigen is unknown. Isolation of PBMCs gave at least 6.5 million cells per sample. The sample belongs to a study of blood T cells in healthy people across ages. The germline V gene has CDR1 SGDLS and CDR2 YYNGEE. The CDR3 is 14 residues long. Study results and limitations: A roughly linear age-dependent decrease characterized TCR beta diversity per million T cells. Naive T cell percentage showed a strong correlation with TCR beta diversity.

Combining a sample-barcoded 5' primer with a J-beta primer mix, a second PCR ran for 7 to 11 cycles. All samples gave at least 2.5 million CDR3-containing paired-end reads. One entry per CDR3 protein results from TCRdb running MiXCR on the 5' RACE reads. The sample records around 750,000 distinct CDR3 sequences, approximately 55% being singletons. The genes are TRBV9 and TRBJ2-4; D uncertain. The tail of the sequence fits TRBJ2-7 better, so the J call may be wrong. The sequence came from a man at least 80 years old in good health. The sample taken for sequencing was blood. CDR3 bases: TGTGCCAGCAGCGTAGGTCTATCCTCCTACGAGCAGTACTTC. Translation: CASSVGLSSYEQYF.